Shown below are 19 T cell receptor beta chains from a single sample sequenced in a study of control samples from healthy donors and cancer patients. Data came from immunoSEQ multiplex PCR; TCRdb stores just in-frame clones and leaves some out. The repertoire holds some 130,000 clones, approximately 92% seen once, with less than 6% in the top ten. The sequenced sample was blood. The receptors derive from a man aged 18 to 35 in good health.

This chain links TRBV9 with TRBJ2-2; D remains ambiguous. Germline values: CDR1 SGDLS, CDR2 YYNGEE. V was shortened by 4 bases and J by 6 bases, with 10 bases between the two germline ends. The CDR3 totals 13 residues. In DNA form, the CDR3 reads TGTGCCAGCAGCCCCTCTGGAGCCGGGGAGCTGTTTTTT. Translation gives CASSPSGAGELFF. Drawing the rest from reference TRBV9 and TRBJ2-2, the complete variable domain is DSGVTQTPKHLITATGQRVTLRCSPRSGDLSVYWYQQSLDQGLQFLIQYYNGEERAKGNILERFSAQQFPDLHSELNLSSLELGDSALYFCASSPSGAGELFFGEGSRLTVL.

This chain links TRBV3-1 (or the pseudogene TRBV3-2) with TRBJ1-1; a weak D match, TRBD1 (6 bases). The germline V gene encodes CDR1 LGHDT and CDR2 YNNKEL (reference sequence). The CDR3 totals 13 residues. The V end lost 4 bases, the J end lost 10 bases, and 16 bases lay between the germline ends. The CDR3 DNA reads as TGTGCCAGCAGCCTGGGACACATAGAGGGAGCTTTCTTT. Translation: CASSLGHIEGAFF.

The chain employs TRBV7-9 and TRBJ2-7; tentative D call: TRBD1 (6 bases). V gave up 3 bases and J gave up 2 bases, with 17 bases separating them. Germline-derived CDR1 and CDR2 are SEHNR and FQNEAQ (reference sequence). This CDR3 spans 16 amino acids. CDR3 coding DNA: TGTGCCAGCAGCTTCGGCGCGACAGGTTACGCCTACGAGCAGTACTTC. Its translation is CASSFGATGYAYEQYF.

V gene TRBV3-1 (or the pseudogene TRBV3-2) combines with J gene TRBJ2-7, with 8 bases matching TRBD1. The CDR3 is made up of 15 amino acids. Germline V CDR1 and CDR2: LGHDT, YNNKEL (reference sequence). V lost 3 bases and J lost 4; bases outside the gene matches: 8. The CDR3 DNA reads as TGTGCCAGCAGCCACCCCAGGGGGCCGGGATACGAGCAGTACTTC. Translation: CASSHPRGPGYEQYF.

J is TRBJ2-1 and V is TRBV6-4; 15 positions match TRBD2. The junction had 10 bases not matched to a gene; V was cut back by 6 bases and J by 7 bases. The CDR3 has 17 amino acids. Germline V gene sequence: CDR1 MRHNA, CDR2 SNTAGT. In nucleotides, the CDR3 is TGTGCCAGCAGCAGATCTGGACTAGCGGGGGGGAGTAATGAGCAGTTCTTC. Amino acids: CASSRSGLAGGSNEQFF.

The chain employs TRBV29-1 and TRBJ2-3; 12 bases align to TRBD2. Germline CDR1 SQVTM, CDR2 ANQGSEA. The CDR3 consists of 16 residues. With V trimmed by 1 base and J by 6 bases, 8 bases remained unmatched. DNA for the CDR3: TGCAGCGTTGAAGGCGGACTAGCGGGGACCAGCGATACGCAGTATTTT. Translation: CSVEGGLAGTSDTQYF.

The rearrangement uses TRBV4-1 and TRBJ2-1; 12 bases line up with TRBD2. The CDR3 has 19 residues. The germline CDR1 and CDR2 sequences are MGHRA and YSYEKL. The V gene end was trimmed by 1 base and the J gene end by 9 bases; junction bases not matched to a gene: 16. CDR3 region: CASSQVLLAGGPSGTEQFF. The CDR3 nucleotides read TGCGCCAGCAGCCAAGTTCTCCTAGCGGGGGGGCCTAGTGGCACTGAGCAGTTCTTC.

The rearrangement uses TRBV6-1 and TRBJ2-3; a possible D gene is TRBD2 (6 bases). The germline V and J ends were trimmed by 1 base and 4 bases, with 15 bases remaining between them. The CDR3 is 16 residues long. CDR1 and CDR2 (germline): MNHNS, SASEGT. The CDR3 here is CASSEDGGAGSDTQYF. The CDR3 DNA reads TGTGCCAGCAGTGAAGACGGCGGGGCGGGGTCAGATACGCAGTATTTT.

The V gene is TRBV13, the J gene TRBJ2-3; D is undetermined. The V gene's germline CDR1 is PRHDT and CDR2 FYEKMQ (reference sequence). Trimming pared 2 bases from V and 2 bases from J, leaving 11 bases between. The CDR3 has 15 amino acids. CDR3 coding DNA: TGTGCCAGCAGCTTATTAATCCGGACCACAGATACGCAGTATTTT. Encoded protein: CASSLLIRTTDTQYF. The whole variable domain, remainder taken from reference TRBV13 and TRBJ2-3, is AAGVIQSPRHLIKEKRETATLKCYPIPRHDTVYWYQQGPGQDPQFLISFYEKMQSDKGSIPDRFSAQQFSDYHSELNMSSLELGDSALYFCASSLLIRTTDTQYFGPGTRLTVL.

The chain joins TRBV2 to TRBJ1-6; 10 nucleotides align to TRBD1. The CDR3 has 16 residues. Germline loops: CDR1 SNHLY, CDR2 FYNNEI. J lost 2 bases, V lost 7 bases, and 5 bases had no gene match. CDR3 DNA sequence: TGTGCCAGCAATAGACAGGGGGCGGCCTATAATTCACCCCTCCACTTT. As protein: CASNRQGAAYNSPLHF.

For the CDR3, the DNA is TGCGCCAGCAGTGAGGGACTAGCGGGGCCGTACCAAGAGACCCAGTACTTC. This codes for CASSEGLAGPYQETQYF. The chain employs TRBV10-2 and TRBJ2-5; the match to TRBD2 covers 12 bases. Germline CDR1 and CDR2: WSHSY and SAAADI. V shed 2 bases and J 0 bases; nucleotides not matched to a gene: 4. The CDR3 covers 17 residues.

This rearrangement joins TRBV21-1 to TRBJ1-2; no check of the table's D call, TRBD1, against the DNA was made. TRBV21-1 is designated a pseudogene. CDR3 length: 17 amino acids. The CDR3 DNA sequence: TGTGCCAGCAGCAAACGGGACAGGGGTACTCTGGAATATGGCTACACCTTC. Translated: CASSKRDRGTLEYGYTF.

V is TRBV6-5 and J is TRBJ1-3; 7 nucleotides agree with TRBD1. CDR1 is MNHEY and CDR2 is SVGAGI in the germline V gene. The CDR3 consists of 15 residues. V lost 5 bases to trimming and J lost 4 bases; unmatched junction nucleotides: 8. The CDR3 sequence is CASSLHDRAGNTIYF. CDR3 sequence (DNA): TGTGCCAGCAGTCTTCACGACAGGGCCGGAAACACCATATATTTT.

V and J are TRBV4-1 and TRBJ1-4; perhaps TRBD1 as D (5 bases). V was trimmed by 1 base and J by 7 bases, leaving 10 bases between them. Germline V gene data show CDR1 as MGHRA and CDR2 as YSYEKL. The CDR3 loop spans 14 amino acids. In DNA form, the CDR3 reads TGCGCCAGCAGCCAAGTCAGGGTGGTTGAAAAACTGTTTTTT. As protein: CASSQVRVVEKLFF.

The gene calls are TRBV7-9 and TRBJ2-7; 7 positions agree with TRBD2. The CDR3 is made up of 15 amino acids. The germline gives CDR1 SEHNR, CDR2 FQNEAQ (reference sequence). Trimming removed 1 base from V and 5 bases from J; junction bases left unmatched: 8. The CDR3 is CASSLVRSGYDEQYF. The CDR3 bases are TGTGCCAGCAGCTTAGTCCGTAGCGGGTACGACGAGCAGTACTTC.

V and J are TRBV5-6 and TRBJ2-3; D gene unclear. From germline, CDR1 is SGHDT and CDR2 YYEEEE. CDR3 length: 14 amino acids. Trimming stripped 3 bases from V and 5 bases from J, with 13 bases between. The CDR3 loop reads CASSSRAPGDTQYF. CDR3 coding DNA: TGTGCCAGCAGCTCCCGAGCCCCGGGAGATACGCAGTATTTT. The complete variable domain, with remaining parts taken from reference TRBV5-6 and TRBJ2-3, reads DAGVTQSPTHLIKTRGQQVTLRCSPKSGHDTVSWYQQALGQGPQFIFQYYEEEERQRGNFPDRFSGHQFPNYSSELNVNALLLGDSALYLCASSSRAPGDTQYFGPGTRLTVL.

This sequence joins TRBV19 and TRBJ1-1; 7 positions match TRBD1. The germline gives CDR1 LNHDA, CDR2 SQIVND (reference sequence). V trimming: 7 bases; J trimming: 0 bases; junction bases outside the gene matches: 8. The CDR3 covers 15 residues. CDR3 DNA: TGTGCCAGTACCGACCGGACAGGAATGAACACTGAAGCTTTCTTT. This translates into CASTDRTGMNTEAFF.

The rearrangement joins TRBV2 to TRBJ2-5; D gene ambiguous. Trimming took 1 base from V and 3 from J, leaving 6 bases between them. Germline loops: CDR1 SNHLY, CDR2 FYNNEI. The CDR3 spans 13 residues. CDR3 nucleotides: TGTGCCAGCAGTGAAGAGCTTAAAGAGACCCAGTACTTC. Its protein product is CASSEELKETQYF.

This rearrangement joins TRBV11-3 to TRBJ1-1, with D hard to call. Germline values: CDR1 SGHNT, CDR2 YENEEA. This CDR3 has 13 amino acids. Trimming removed 4 bases at V and 1 base at J, with 7 bases between. The CDR3 here is CASSSQENTEAFF. Here the CDR3 DNA reads TGTGCCAGCAGCTCTCAGGAGAACACTGAAGCTTTCTTT.